This T cell receptor (beta chain) was found in a study of blood T cell repertoires in COVID-19. At the level of the study: Acute and convalescent COVID-19 samples came from the United States, Italy and Spain. PBMCs, B-cell-depleted T cells, or T cells were the source of the cDNA or gDNA that made up the material.

CDR1 is SGHDN and CDR2 is FVKESK in the germline V gene. The ends were cut back, 4 bases at V and 2 bases at J, with 7 bases in the middle. The CDR3 length is 13 residues. Original analysis: Researchers report that nucleated cell counts were estimated from reference gene primer amplification. Produced via immunoSEQ multiplex PCR; TCRdb's table is partial and in-frame only. That table is the source of V, J and clone size, and D and trimming were worked out from the DNA. Altogether 210,000 or so clones are present, 70% to 90% being singletons, with the ten largest covering roughly 12%. This sequence joins TRBV14 and TRBJ2-3; unclear D gene. The sequencing input was peripheral blood. This receptor was obtained from a woman aged 18-29 years who had recovered from COVID-19. The CDR3 DNA sequence: TGTGCCAGCAGCCTTCCTTCCACAGATACGCAGTATTTT. Translated: CASSLPSTDTQYF.